Given below is one T cell receptor beta chain in context. Antigen specificity is unknown. The CDR3 is 19 residues long. Germline V lookup: CDR1 SGHVS, CDR2 FQNEAQ. With 5 bases clipped from V and 5 bases from J, the junction kept 15 bases outside the gene matches. Time point given: peripheral blood 6 weeks after treatment start. Between 1 and 8 samples per patient were obtained, pretreatment and on-treatment. The data were obtained in a study of PD-L1 blockade in urothelial cancer. Study details: Analysis of blood occurred 3 weeks (second dose) and 6 weeks after treatment start.

Study-level findings and limits: Pretreatment clonality of the blood TCR repertoire below the median was predictive of superior survival. Greater 3-week expansion of tumor-associated blood clones was recorded for durable-benefit patients.

Using immunoSEQ multiplex PCR, the repertoire was profiled, and TCRdb retains in-frame clones only, with some absent. The sample records 40,000 to 60,000 clones, 80% to 90% being singletons. This TCR was sampled from a man between 65 and 85 years old with urothelial cancer. Sample: PBMCs, taken around atezolizumab (anti-PD-L1) treatment. This sequence joins TRBV7-8 and TRBJ2-2; 12 positions agree with TRBD2. As DNA, the CDR3 is TGTGCCAGCAGCCCGTACACTTCTAGCGGGAGGGCCGGGACCGGGGAGCTGTTTTTT. Translated, it gives CASSPYTSSGRAGTGELFF.